The 10 T cell receptor beta chains below come from one sample, sequenced in a study of cytomegalovirus exposure and HLA in healthy donors. Amplification used 60 Vbeta primers and 13 Jbeta primers. The protocol was immunoSEQ multiplex PCR, while the TCRdb copy is restricted to in-frame clones and leaves out a portion. The data contain about 100,000 clones, over 80% of them singletons. The sequencing sample was made of PBMCs. Every receptor here comes from a man aged 25 to 45 in good health and CMV-seropositive.

The chain couples TRBV19 to TRBJ1-1; D call uncertain. Germline loops: CDR1 LNHDA, CDR2 SQIVND (reference sequence). Trimming stripped 7 bases from V and 0 bases from J, with 9 bases between. The CDR3 has 13 amino acids. Written as DNA, the CDR3 is TGTGCCAGTAACGAGTCCATGAACACTGAAGCTTTCTTT. It is translated as CASNESMNTEAFF.

As to this clone: The junction does not match germline at one end; this may be a read error. The J gene is TRBJ1-5, the V gene TRBV10-3, with 8 bases that match TRBD1. The CDR3 contains 16 residues. CDR1 and CDR2 from the germline V gene are ENHRY and SYGVKD. The CDR3 bases are TGTGCCACCAGTGAGAGTCAGGGGGCAAGCAATCAGCCCCAGCATTTT. Translation gives CATSESQGASNQPQHF.

For the CDR3, the DNA is TGTGCCAGCAGCTCCCTACAGGGAGAAAACATTCAGTACTTC. As protein: CASSSLQGENIQYF. V usage is TRBV7-9 and J usage is TRBJ2-4, with a weak D call TRBD1 (6 bases). The CDR3 has 14 amino acids. The germline gives CDR1 SEHNR, CDR2 FQNEAQ (reference sequence). The V and J ends lost 4 bases and 5 bases respectively, with 12 bases between them.

This clone was found once. This sequence joins TRBV2 and TRBJ1-6; 7 positions agree with TRBD1. V was pared by 7 bases and J by 7 bases, with 7 bases of the junction left unmatched. CDR1 and CDR2 (germline): SNHLY, FYNNEI. The CDR3 spans 14 residues. CDR3: CASNPQGPNSPLHF. In DNA, the CDR3 is TGTGCCAGCAACCCACAGGGGCCAAATTCACCCCTCCACTTT.

The chain combines TRBV6-6 with TRBJ1-2; perhaps TRBD1 as D (5 bases). The CDR3 has 16 residues. V lost 0 bases and J 6 bases, leaving 17 bases between the germline ends. CDR1 is MNHNY and CDR2 is SVGAGI in the germline V gene (reference sequence). The CDR3 region is CASSYSKGVGGNGYTF. As DNA, the CDR3 is TGTGCCAGCAGTTACTCGAAAGGAGTGGGGGGGAATGGCTACACCTTC.

The chain links TRBV4-1 to TRBJ2-2; a weak D match, TRBD1 (5 bases). CDR3 length: 14 amino acids. Germline V gene sequence: CDR1 MGHRA, CDR2 YSYEKL. V was shortened by 5 bases and J by 0 bases, with 7 bases between the two germline ends. The CDR3 DNA reads TGCGCCAGCAGCGGGGCTCCGAACACCGGGGAGCTGTTTTTT. This sequence encodes CASSGAPNTGELFF.

The chain links TRBV7-2 to TRBJ1-2; 7 nucleotides agree with TRBD1. This CDR3 contains 14 residues. Germline V gene lookup returns CDR1 SGHTA and CDR2 FQGNSA. With 4 bases clipped from V and 1 base from J, the junction kept 3 bases outside the gene matches. The CDR3 loop is CASSWQGVNYGYTF. For the CDR3, the DNA is TGTGCCAGCAGCTGGCAGGGGGTTAACTATGGCTACACCTTC.

The chain combines TRBV19 with TRBJ2-5; tentative D call: TRBD1 (6 bases). The DNA end is a closer match to TRBJ2-7, so the J assignment may be wrong. Germline V gives CDR1 LNHDA, CDR2 SQIVND (reference sequence). The CDR3 is made up of 12 amino acids. The CDR3 region is CASRDTYYEQYF. The CDR3 coding sequence is TGTGCCAGCCGGGACACCTACTACGAGCAGTACTTC.

The chain joins TRBV11-1 to TRBJ2-1; TRBD2 matches 11 bases. This CDR3 has 15 amino acids. J lost 8 bases, V lost 2 bases, and 5 bases had no gene match. Germline values: CDR1 SGHAT, CDR2 FQDESV (reference sequence). The CDR3: CASSLQLAGVDEQFF. CDR3 DNA sequence: TGTGCCAGCAGCTTACAACTAGCGGGGGTGGATGAGCAGTTCTTC.

The rearrangement uses TRBV7-2 and TRBJ2-4; 8 nucleotides match TRBD1. The germline CDR1 and CDR2 sequences are SGHTA and FQGNSA. CDR3 length: 14 residues. J lost 7 bases, V lost 4 bases, and 6 bases had no gene match. CDR3 sequence (DNA): TGTGCCAGCAGCTCTAGGGACAGGTATAACATTCAGTACTTC. Translation gives CASSSRDRYNIQYF.